These T cell receptor beta chains were read from a single sample in a study of cytomegalovirus exposure and HLA in healthy donors. Sequenced by immunoSEQ multiplex PCR; TCRdb stores in-frame clones only, minus some. The table for this sample gives some 110,000 clones. Source material: PBMCs. These TCRs come from a man in his late teens or twenties in good health and CMV-seronegative. Both conserved end residues are part of each CDR3. A D gene is named only where the DNA matches it firmly.

d_call: -
j_call: TRBJ2-7
v_call: TRBV29-1
cdr3_nt: TGCAGCGTCCGCGTGGGCGTCCTCTCCTACGAGCAGTACTTC
cdr3_aa: CSVRVGVLSYEQYF

d_call: -
j_call: TRBJ1-1
v_call: TRBV14
cdr3_nt: TGTGCCAGCAGCCAAGTCATCAGGGGCACTGAAGCTTTCTTT
cdr3_aa: CASSQVIRGTEAFF

d_call: -
j_call: TRBJ1-6
v_call: TRBV5-4
cdr3_nt: TGTGCCAGCAGCCTCGGGACAAGGGGACATAATTCACCCCTCCACTTT
cdr3_aa: CASSLGTRGHNSPLHF

d_call: TRBD1
j_call: TRBJ1-1
v_call: TRBV4-1
cdr3_nt: TGCGCCAGCAGCCAAGTACCCCGGGACAGAAACACTGAAGCTTTCTTT
cdr3_aa: CASSQVPRDRNTEAFF

d_call: -
j_call: TRBJ1-3
v_call: TRBV5-1
cdr3_nt: TGCGCCAGCAGCTTACGTTACAGGACCGACTCTGGAAACACCATATATTTT
cdr3_aa: CASSLRYRTDSGNTIYF

d_call: TRBD1
j_call: TRBJ2-7
v_call: TRBV5-1
cdr3_nt: TGCGCCAGCAGCTTGGCCGGAGCGGGGGTCTCGGGACAGGGGTCGGACGAGCAGTACTTC
cdr3_aa: CASSLAGAGVSGQGSDEQYF

d_call: TRBD1
j_call: TRBJ1-5
v_call: TRBV5-8
cdr3_nt: TGTGCCAGCAGCAAAAGGACAGGGGAGAATCAGCCCCAGCATTTT
cdr3_aa: CASSKRTGENQPQHF

d_call: TRBD1
j_call: TRBJ2-5
v_call: TRBV5-1
cdr3_nt: TGCGCCAGCAGCTGGGACAGGGGGACTGAGACCCAGTACTTC
cdr3_aa: CASSWDRGTETQYF

d_call: TRBD2
j_call: TRBJ2-7
v_call: TRBV5-1
cdr3_nt: TGCGCCAGCAGCTGGGGGACTAGCGGGGATTACGAGCAGTACTTC
cdr3_aa: CASSWGTSGDYEQYF

d_call: -
j_call: TRBJ1-5
v_call: TRBV27
cdr3_nt: TGTGCCAGCAGCCCGGGAGGGCAGCCCCAGCATTTT
cdr3_aa: CASSPGGQPQHF

d_call: TRBD1
j_call: TRBJ2-3
v_call: TRBV7-9
cdr3_nt: TGTGCCAGCAGCTTAGGGGAAGACAGGGGGCTAACAGATACGCAGTATTTT
cdr3_aa: CASSLGEDRGLTDTQYF

d_call: TRBD2
j_call: TRBJ2-3
v_call: TRBV7-6
cdr3_nt: TGTGCCAGCAGCTTAGAACTAGCGGGAGTTCGGGATACGCAGTATTTT
cdr3_aa: CASSLELAGVRDTQYF

d_call: -
j_call: TRBJ1-2
v_call: TRBV2
cdr3_nt: TGTGCCAGCAGTGACGTATCCTCTTATGGCTACACCTTC
cdr3_aa: CASSDVSSYGYTF

d_call: -
j_call: TRBJ1-2
v_call: TRBV11-3
cdr3_nt: TGTGCCAGCAGACACTTAGGCAGGTCGGGATGTTCGTGCGGCTACACCTTC
cdr3_aa: CASRHLGRSGCSCGYTF

d_call: TRBD2
j_call: TRBJ2-1
v_call: TRBV18
cdr3_nt: TGTGCCAGCTCACCACCCCTAGCGGGGGTCGCCAATGAGCAGTTCTTC
cdr3_aa: CASSPPLAGVANEQFF

d_call: TRBD2
j_call: TRBJ2-7
v_call: TRBV25-1
cdr3_nt: TGTGCCAGCAGTAGGACTAGCGGAACCTACGAGCAGTACTTC
cdr3_aa: CASSRTSGTYEQYF

d_call: -
j_call: TRBJ1-4
v_call: TRBV6-5
cdr3_nt: TGTGCCAGCACTTTTAAACGGGAGCCTAATGAAAAACTGTTTTTT
cdr3_aa: CASTFKREPNEKLFF

d_call: TRBD1
j_call: TRBJ2-3
v_call: TRBV11-3
cdr3_nt: TGTGCCAGCAGCCCCTTAGGGGGCCTGAATACGCAGTATTTT
cdr3_aa: CASSPLGGLNTQYF

d_call: TRBD2
j_call: TRBJ2-7
v_call: TRBV11-2
cdr3_nt: TGTGCCAGCAGCTTAGGTCGGGAGGTTCCCTACGAGCAGTACTTC
cdr3_aa: CASSLGREVPYEQYF

d_call: TRBD2
j_call: TRBJ2-7
v_call: TRBV6-4
cdr3_nt: TGTGCCAGCAGCCCTACTAGCGGGAGGGTGGAAGAGCAGTACTTC
cdr3_aa: CASSPTSGRVEEQYF

d_call: -
j_call: TRBJ2-3
v_call: TRBV5-1
cdr3_nt: TGCGCCAGCAGCCAAGGACTTGCTAGCACAGATACGCAGTATTTT
cdr3_aa: CASSQGLASTDTQYF

d_call: -
j_call: TRBJ1-2
v_call: TRBV9
cdr3_nt: TGTGCCAGCAGCCACGCGGTTTCGGAGGGGAGGTACTATGGCTACACCTTC
cdr3_aa: CASSHAVSEGRYYGYTF

d_call: -
j_call: TRBJ2-7
v_call: TRBV11-1
cdr3_nt: TGTGCCAGCAGCTTTCAGGGGCCCCCTAGACACGAGCAGTACTTC
cdr3_aa: CASSFQGPPRHEQYF

d_call: TRBD1
j_call: TRBJ2-7
v_call: TRBV9
cdr3_nt: TGTGCCAGCAGCCTAGAGACAGGGCGGGCCTACGAGCAGTACTTC
cdr3_aa: CASSLETGRAYEQYF

d_call: TRBD1
j_call: TRBJ2-3
v_call: TRBV5-1
cdr3_nt: TGCGCCAGCAGTTTTGGGACAGGGACGACGTTTCGCACAGATACGCAGTATTTT
cdr3_aa: CASSFGTGTTFRTDTQYF

d_call: -
j_call: TRBJ1-1
v_call: TRBV5-1
cdr3_nt: TGCGCCAGCAGCGCCTCAGGGAACACTGAAGCTTTCTTT
cdr3_aa: CASSASGNTEAFF

d_call: TRBD2
j_call: TRBJ2-7
v_call: TRBV5-4
cdr3_nt: TGTGCCAGCAGCCCGACTAGCGGAAGCTCCTACGAGCAGTACTTC
cdr3_aa: CASSPTSGSSYEQYF

d_call: TRBD1
j_call: TRBJ2-5
v_call: TRBV18
cdr3_nt: TGTGCCAGCTCACCTCAGGGACAGGGGTTGGAGACCCAGTACTTC
cdr3_aa: CASSPQGQGLETQYF

d_call: TRBD1
j_call: TRBJ1-1
v_call: TRBV6-1
cdr3_nt: TGTGCCAGCAGTGATCCCGGGACAGGGAATACTGAAGCTTTCTTT
cdr3_aa: CASSDPGTGNTEAFF

d_call: -
j_call: TRBJ2-2
v_call: TRBV7-8
cdr3_nt: TGTGCCAGCAGTCAAAAGCTAACCACCGGGGAGCTGTTTTTT
cdr3_aa: CASSQKLTTGELFF

d_call: TRBD1
j_call: TRBJ1-2
v_call: TRBV19
cdr3_nt: TGTGCCAGTAGTATTAGTAGGACAGGCACAGGGTATGGCTACACCTTC
cdr3_aa: CASSISRTGTGYGYTF